Listed below are T cell receptor beta chains from one sample, sequenced in a study of beta chain features in type 1 diabetes. The table came from immunoSEQ multiplex PCR; TCRdb's copy has only in-frame clones and leaves some out. This table holds 600,000 or so clones, 9.5% to 15% found once. The sample taken for sequencing was naive CD4+ T cells from blood. The receptors were gathered from a man aged 25 to 40 with type 1 diabetes. Each CDR3 is given with its conserved first and last residue. Each record gives: V gene, J gene, clone size, CDR3 length, CDR3 protein. Clone size is stated in some rows and not others, as once, few, many or a class when expanded.

v_gene: TRBV7-2
j_gene: TRBJ1-1
abundance: few
len: 11
CDR3aa: CASKDSDEAFF

v_gene: TRBV6-6
j_gene: TRBJ2-3
abundance: few
len: 15
CDR3aa: CASSPGPSPTDTQYF

v_gene: TRBV4-3
j_gene: TRBJ2-3
abundance: .
len: 16
CDR3aa: CASSQDVMYGTDTQYF

v_gene: TRBV14
j_gene: TRBJ2-7
abundance: .
len: 13
CDR3aa: CASSHKQGYEQYF

v_gene: TRBV18
j_gene: TRBJ2-2
abundance: few
len: 12
CDR3aa: CASSPSTGELFF

v_gene: TRBV6-4
j_gene: TRBJ2-1
abundance: few
len: 16
CDR3aa: CASSDSMRTGYNEQFF

v_gene: TRBV5-1
j_gene: TRBJ2-2
abundance: .
len: 16
CDR3aa: CASSSVTGMNTGELFF

v_gene: TRBV6-6
j_gene: TRBJ2-5
abundance: .
len: 15
CDR3aa: CASRPRAGARETQYF

v_gene: TRBV6-5
j_gene: TRBJ2-2
abundance: .
len: 14
CDR3aa: CASSYLKNTGELFF

v_gene: TRBV27
j_gene: TRBJ1-5
abundance: .
len: 11
CDR3aa: CASGYNQPQHF

v_gene: TRBV19
j_gene: TRBJ1-2
abundance: .
len: 14
CDR3aa: CASRRTGGNYGYTF